This T cell receptor beta chain derives from a study of cytomegalovirus exposure and HLA in healthy donors. Broader study findings: Only CMV serostatus was available as immune exposure information.

Remarks on this clone: Its antigen is still unknown.

13 Jbeta primers and 60 Vbeta primers were used for the PCR. Here immunoSEQ multiplex PCR was the method, and the copy in TCRdb shows in-frame clones only, minus some. Here the sample spans 110,000 or so clones, approximately 81% being singletons. Looked up from germline, CDR1 is SEHNR and CDR2 is FQNEAQ (reference sequence). The CDR3 covers 17 residues. Trimming shortened V by 2 bases and J by 0 bases, and 14 bases separated the two germline ends. The chain carries TRBV7-9 and TRBJ2-4; D remains ambiguous. The sequence was collected from a woman in her thirties or forties in good health and CMV-seronegative. Material: PBMCs. The CDR3 coding sequence is TGTGCCAGCAGCTTAAGTCTAGTTTCCATAGCCAAAAACATTCAGTACTTC. The encoded protein is CASSLSLVSIAKNIQYF.